Listed here are 8 T cell receptor beta chains from one sample, sequenced in a study of Graves' ophthalmopathy and Graves' hyperthyroidism. Researchers took RNA transcripts and amplified TCR beta CDR3 regions from them. After a first-round RT-PCR with HTBI primers, a second-round multiplex PCR was run. TCRdb re-called the multiplex PCR reads with MiXCR, one entry per CDR3 protein. The sample holds 500,000 to 800,000 distinct CDR3 sequences, under 50% seen once. The sequenced material came from peripheral blood. The receptors were sampled from an adult man with Graves' ophthalmopathy.

In regard to this clonotype: This may be a read error: a much more frequent sequence differs by one nucleotide. V is TRBV9 and J is TRBJ2-7; no definite D call. V shed 0 bases and J shed 2 bases, with 12 bases lying between them. The V gene's germline CDR1 is SGDLS and CDR2 YYNGEE. There are 15 residues in the CDR3. The CDR3 sequence: CASSVEGGDTYEQYF. The CDR3 DNA follows: TGTGCCAGCAGCGTAGAAGGCGGAGACACCTACGAGCAGTACTTC.

CDR3 nucleotide sequence: TGTGCCACCAGCAGTTACTCGACCTACTCTGGAAACACCATATATTTT. This sequence encodes CATSSYSTYSGNTIYF. The chain carries TRBV15 and TRBJ1-3; D is ambiguous. The CDR3 has 16 residues. The germline V gene has CDR1 LNHNV and CDR2 YYDKDF (reference sequence). Trimming cost V 3 bases and J 0 bases, with 12 bases left between them.

This clonotype was seen a few times. The genes are TRBV2 and TRBJ1-1, with no clear D. The V end was cut by 5 bases, the J end by 1 base, with 14 bases between. The CDR3 sequence is 15 residues long. Per the germline V gene, CDR1 is SNHLY and CDR2 is FYNNEI. For the CDR3, the DNA is TGTGCCAGCAGTACTCGGACGGGAAAGAACACTGAAGCTTTCTTT. It translates to CASSTRTGKNTEAFF.

J is TRBJ1-5 and V is TRBV6-1, with D possibly TRBD1 on 5 matching bases. CDR3 length: 16 residues. Between the trimmed V and J ends, which lost 6 bases and 0 bases, there was a span of 15 bases. The germline V gene encodes CDR1 MNHNS and CDR2 SASEGT. CDR3 sequence reads: CASRPLGTVSNQPQHF. In DNA form, the CDR3 reads TGTGCCAGCAGGCCCTTGGGGACGGTTAGCAATCAGCCCCAGCATTTT.

Regarding this clonotype: A much bigger clone sits one base away, suggesting this may be a read error. This chain uses TRBV9 with TRBJ1-2; 10 nucleotides match TRBD1. CDR3 length: 15 amino acids. The J segment lost 12 bases and the V segment lost 0 bases, leaving 11 bases of the junction unmatched. CDR1 is SGDLS, CDR2 YYNGEE, per germline. The CDR3: CASSVEADRGQGHTF. In nucleotides, the CDR3 is TGTGCCAGCAGCGTAGAGGCCGACAGGGGGCAAGGCCACACCTTC.

Turning to this clonotype: A junction boundary mismatches the germline segment, possibly from a read error. J is TRBJ1-2 and V is TRBV7-2; no clear D. The CDR3 extends over 16 amino acids. The germline V gene encodes CDR1 SGHTA and CDR2 FQGNSA. CDR3 amino acids: CANSQEPQRPDYGYTF. The CDR3 region has the DNA TGCGCCAACAGCCAAGAGCCCCAAAGGCCGGACTATGGCTACACCTTC.

The table lists this clonotype with many counts. This chain connects TRBV2 to TRBJ1-5; TRBD1 might be the D (5 bases). Germline CDR1 reads SNHLY; CDR2 reads FYNNEI. The V and J ends lost 7 bases and 4 bases respectively, with 11 bases between them. The CDR3 runs 13 residues. The CDR3 spells CASKGRVNQPQHF. CDR3 sequence (DNA): TGTGCCAGCAAGGGCAGGGTAAATCAGCCCCAGCATTTT.

This clonotype was detected many times. The J gene is TRBJ2-6, the V gene TRBV20-1, with a possible D match to TRBD1 (5 bases). The germline V gene has CDR1 DFQATT and CDR2 SNEGSKA (reference sequence). The CDR3 sequence is 15 residues long. V lost 0 bases and J lost 0, with 6 bases in between. CDR3 nucleotides: TGCAGTGCTAGAGATAGGGGCTCTGGGGCCAACGTCCTGACTTTC. Translation: CSARDRGSGANVLTF.